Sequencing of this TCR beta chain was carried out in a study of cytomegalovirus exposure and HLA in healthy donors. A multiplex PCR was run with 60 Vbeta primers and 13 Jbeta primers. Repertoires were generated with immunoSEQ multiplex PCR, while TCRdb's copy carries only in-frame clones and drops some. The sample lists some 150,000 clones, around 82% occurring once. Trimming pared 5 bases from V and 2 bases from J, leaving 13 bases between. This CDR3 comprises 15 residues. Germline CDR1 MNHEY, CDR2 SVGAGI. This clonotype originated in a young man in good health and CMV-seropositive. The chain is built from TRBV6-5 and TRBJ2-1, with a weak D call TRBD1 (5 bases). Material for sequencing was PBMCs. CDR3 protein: CASSQGRSPYNEQFF. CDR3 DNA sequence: TGTGCCAGCAGTCAGGGAAGAAGTCCCTACAATGAGCAGTTCTTC.